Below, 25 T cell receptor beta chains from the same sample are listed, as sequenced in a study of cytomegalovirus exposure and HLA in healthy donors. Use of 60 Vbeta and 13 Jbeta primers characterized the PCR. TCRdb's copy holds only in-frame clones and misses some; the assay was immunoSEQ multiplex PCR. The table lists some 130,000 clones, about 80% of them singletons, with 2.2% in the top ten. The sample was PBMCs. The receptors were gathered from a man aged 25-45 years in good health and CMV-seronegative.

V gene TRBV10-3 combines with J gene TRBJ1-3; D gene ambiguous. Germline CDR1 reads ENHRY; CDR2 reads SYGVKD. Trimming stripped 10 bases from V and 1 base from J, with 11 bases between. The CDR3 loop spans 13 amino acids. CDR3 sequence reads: CAKREPSGNTIYF. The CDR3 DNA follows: TGTGCCAAACGGGAGCCTTCTGGAAACACCATATATTTT.

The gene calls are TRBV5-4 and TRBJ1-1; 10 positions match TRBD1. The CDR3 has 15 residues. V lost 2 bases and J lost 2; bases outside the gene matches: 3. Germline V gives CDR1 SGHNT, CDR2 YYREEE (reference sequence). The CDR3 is CASSFWTGGNTEAFF. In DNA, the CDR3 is TGTGCCAGCAGCTTTTGGACAGGGGGTAACACTGAAGCTTTCTTT. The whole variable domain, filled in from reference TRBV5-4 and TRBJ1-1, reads ETGVTQSPTHLIKTRGQQVTLRCSSQSGHNTVSWYQQALGQGPQFIFQYYREEENGRGNFPPRFSGLQFPNYSSELNVNALELDDSALYLCASSFWTGGNTEAFFGQGTRLTVV.

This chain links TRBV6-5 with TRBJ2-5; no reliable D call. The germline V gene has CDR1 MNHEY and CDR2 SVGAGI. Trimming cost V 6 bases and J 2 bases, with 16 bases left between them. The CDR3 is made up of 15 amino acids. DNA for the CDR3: TGTGCCAGCAGCCTCCTTGGGCAGGTACAAGAGACCCAGTACTTC. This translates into CASSLLGQVQETQYF.

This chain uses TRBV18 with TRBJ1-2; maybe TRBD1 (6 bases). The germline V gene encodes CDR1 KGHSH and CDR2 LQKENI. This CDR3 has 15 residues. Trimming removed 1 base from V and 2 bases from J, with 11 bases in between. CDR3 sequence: CASSPLGTHNYGYTF. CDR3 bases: TGTGCCAGCTCACCACTCGGGACACACAACTATGGCTACACCTTC. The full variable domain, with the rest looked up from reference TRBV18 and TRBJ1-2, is NAGVMQNPRHLVRRRGQEARLRCSPMKGHSHVYWYRQLPEEGLKFMVYLQKENIIDESGMPKERFSAEFPKEGPSILRIQQVVRGDSAAYFCASSPLGTHNYGYTFGSGTRLTVV.

The CDR3: CAWKLAGAYEQYF. The CDR3 bases are TGTGCCTGGAAGCTAGCGGGAGCCTACGAGCAGTACTTC. V gene TRBV30 combines with J gene TRBJ2-7, with 10 positions matching TRBD2. Germline V gives CDR1 GTSNPN, CDR2 SVGIG (reference sequence). V dropped 4 bases and J dropped 2; count of bases not matched to a gene: 2. The CDR3 runs 13 residues.

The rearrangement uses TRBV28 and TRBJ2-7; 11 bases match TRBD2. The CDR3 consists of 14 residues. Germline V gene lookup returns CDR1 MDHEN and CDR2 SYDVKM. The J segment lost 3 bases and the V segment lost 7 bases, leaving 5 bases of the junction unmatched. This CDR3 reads CASNIAGGDYEQYF. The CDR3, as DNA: TGTGCCAGCAACATAGCGGGAGGGGACTACGAGCAGTACTTC.

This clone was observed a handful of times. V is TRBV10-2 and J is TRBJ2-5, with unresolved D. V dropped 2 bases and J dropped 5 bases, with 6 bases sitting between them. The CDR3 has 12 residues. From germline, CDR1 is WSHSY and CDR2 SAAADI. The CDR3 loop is CASSELQETQYF. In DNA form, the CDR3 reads TGCGCCAGCAGTGAGCTCCAGGAGACCCAGTACTTC.

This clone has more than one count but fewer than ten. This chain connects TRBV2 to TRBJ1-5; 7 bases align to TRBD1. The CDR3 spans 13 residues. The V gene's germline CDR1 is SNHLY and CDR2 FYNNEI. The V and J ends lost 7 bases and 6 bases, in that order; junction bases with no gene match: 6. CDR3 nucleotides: TGTGCCAGCAAACCGGGACAGCCTCAGCCCCAGCATTTT. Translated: CASKPGQPQPQHF.

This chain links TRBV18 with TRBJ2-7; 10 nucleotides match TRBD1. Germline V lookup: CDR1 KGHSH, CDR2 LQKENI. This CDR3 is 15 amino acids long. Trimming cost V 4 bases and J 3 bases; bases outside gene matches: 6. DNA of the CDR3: TGTGCCAGCTCACTCTATTGGACAGGGGGCTACGAGCAGTACTTC. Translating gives CASSLYWTGGYEQYF.

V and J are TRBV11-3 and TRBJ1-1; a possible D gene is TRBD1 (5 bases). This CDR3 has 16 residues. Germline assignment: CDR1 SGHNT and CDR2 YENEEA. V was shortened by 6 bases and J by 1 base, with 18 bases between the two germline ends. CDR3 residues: CASSTSGGTANTEAFF. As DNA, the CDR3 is TGTGCCAGCAGTACGAGTGGCGGGACGGCGAACACTGAAGCTTTCTTT.

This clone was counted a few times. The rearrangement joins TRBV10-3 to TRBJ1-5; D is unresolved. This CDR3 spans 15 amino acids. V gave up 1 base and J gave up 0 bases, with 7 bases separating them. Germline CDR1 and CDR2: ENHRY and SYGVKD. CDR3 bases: TGTGCCATCAGTGAGTTCCAGAATAGCAATCAGCCCCAGCATTTT. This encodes CAISEFQNSNQPQHF.

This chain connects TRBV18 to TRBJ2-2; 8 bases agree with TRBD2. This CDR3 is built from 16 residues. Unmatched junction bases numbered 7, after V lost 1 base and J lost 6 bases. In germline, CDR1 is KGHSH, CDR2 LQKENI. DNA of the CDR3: TGTGCCAGCTCACCACAAAGCGGGAGTTTGGCCGGGGAGCTGTTTTTT. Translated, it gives CASSPQSGSLAGELFF.

The CDR3 DNA follows: TGTGCCAGCAGCGTAGATCTGGCTCCCAATGAAAAACTGTTTTTT. This sequence encodes CASSVDLAPNEKLFF. The gene calls are TRBV9 and TRBJ1-4; D unresolved. Germline-derived CDR1 and CDR2 are SGDLS and YYNGEE. The CDR3 sequence is 15 residues long. Trimming removed 0 bases from V and 5 bases from J, with 11 bases in between.

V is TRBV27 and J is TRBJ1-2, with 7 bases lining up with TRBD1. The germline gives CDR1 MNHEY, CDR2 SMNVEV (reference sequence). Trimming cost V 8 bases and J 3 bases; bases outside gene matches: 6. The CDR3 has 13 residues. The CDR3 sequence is CASADRMDYGYTF. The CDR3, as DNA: TGTGCCAGCGCGGACAGGATGGACTATGGCTACACCTTC.

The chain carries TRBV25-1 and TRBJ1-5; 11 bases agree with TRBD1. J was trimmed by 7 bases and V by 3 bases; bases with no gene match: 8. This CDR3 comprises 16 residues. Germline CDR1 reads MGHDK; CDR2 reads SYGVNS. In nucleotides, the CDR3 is TGTGCCAGCAGTGATCCGGGGACAGGGGGAGGGCAGCCCCAGCATTTT. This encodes CASSDPGTGGGQPQHF. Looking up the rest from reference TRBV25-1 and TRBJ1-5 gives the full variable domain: EADIYQTPRYLVIGTGKKITLECSQTMGHDKMYWYQQDPGMELHLIHYSYGVNSTEKGDLSSESTVSRIRTEHFPLTLESARPSHTSQYLCASSDPGTGGGQPQHFGDGTRLSIL.

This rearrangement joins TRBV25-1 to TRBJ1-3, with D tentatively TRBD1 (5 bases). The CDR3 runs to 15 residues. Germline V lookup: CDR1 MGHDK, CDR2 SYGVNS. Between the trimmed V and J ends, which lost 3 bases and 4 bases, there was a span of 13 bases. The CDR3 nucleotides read TGTGCCAGCAGTGAGGGGGGAGCTGGGGGAAACACCATATATTTT. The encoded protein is CASSEGGAGGNTIYF.

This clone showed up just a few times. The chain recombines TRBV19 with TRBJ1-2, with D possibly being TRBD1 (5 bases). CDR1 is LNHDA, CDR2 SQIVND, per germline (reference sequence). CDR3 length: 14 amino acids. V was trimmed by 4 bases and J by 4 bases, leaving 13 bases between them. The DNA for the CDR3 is TGTGCCAGTAGTACCAGGGAAACCCTCTATGGCTACACCTTC. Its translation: CASSTRETLYGYTF.

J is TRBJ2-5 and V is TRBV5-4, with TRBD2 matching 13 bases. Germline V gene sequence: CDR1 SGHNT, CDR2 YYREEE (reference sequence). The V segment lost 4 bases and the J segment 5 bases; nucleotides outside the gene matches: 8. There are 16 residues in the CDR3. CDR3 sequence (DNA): TGTGCCAGCAGCACCCGGACTAGCGGGAGTACGGAGACCCAGTACTTC. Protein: CASSTRTSGSTETQYF.

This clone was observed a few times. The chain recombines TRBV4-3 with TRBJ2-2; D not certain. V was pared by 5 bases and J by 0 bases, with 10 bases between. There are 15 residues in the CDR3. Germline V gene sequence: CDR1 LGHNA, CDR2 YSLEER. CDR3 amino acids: CASSEVQTNTGELFF. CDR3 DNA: TGCGCCAGCAGCGAAGTACAGACGAACACCGGGGAGCTGTTTTTT.

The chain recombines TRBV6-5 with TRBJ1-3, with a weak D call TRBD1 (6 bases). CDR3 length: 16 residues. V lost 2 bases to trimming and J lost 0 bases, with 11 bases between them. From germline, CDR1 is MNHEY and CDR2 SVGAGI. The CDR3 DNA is TGTGCCAGCAGTTACGGGGGCAGCATCTCTGGAAACACCATATATTTT. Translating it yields CASSYGGSISGNTIYF.

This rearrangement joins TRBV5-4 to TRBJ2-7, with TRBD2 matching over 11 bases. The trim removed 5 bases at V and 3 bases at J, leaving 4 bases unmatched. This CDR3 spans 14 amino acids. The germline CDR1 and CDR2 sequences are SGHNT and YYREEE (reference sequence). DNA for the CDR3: TGTGCCAGCAGGGAGACTAGCGGGAACTACGAGCAGTACTTC. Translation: CASRETSGNYEQYF.

Here the CDR3 reads CASSPQTAKTPSAYF. CDR3 in DNA: TGCGCCAGCAGTCCCCAGACAGCCAAAACTCCAAGCGCGTACTTC. This chain connects TRBV23-1 to TRBJ2-7, with TRBD1 as a possible D gene (5 bases). TRBV23-1 is treated as an ORF (open reading frame) with a function not yet certain. Trimming took off 4 bases at V and 12 bases at J, with 25 bases between the two ends. CDR3 size: 15 residues.

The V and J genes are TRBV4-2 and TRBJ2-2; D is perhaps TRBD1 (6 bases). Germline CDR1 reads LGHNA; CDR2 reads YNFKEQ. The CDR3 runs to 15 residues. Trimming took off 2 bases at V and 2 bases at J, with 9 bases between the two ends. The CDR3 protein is CASSQKQGNTGELFF. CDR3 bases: TGTGCCAGCAGCCAAAAACAGGGAAACACCGGGGAGCTGTTTTTT.

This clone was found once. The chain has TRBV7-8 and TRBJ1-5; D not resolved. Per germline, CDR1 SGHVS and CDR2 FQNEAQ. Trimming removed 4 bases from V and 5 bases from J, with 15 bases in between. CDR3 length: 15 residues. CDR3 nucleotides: TGTGCCAGCAGCTGGGAGTTAGGGCTAGATCAGCCCCAGCATTTT. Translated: CASSWELGLDQPQHF.

CDR3 sequence reads: CASSFEDSSYEQYF. DNA for the CDR3: TGTGCCAGCAGCTTTGAGGACAGTTCCTACGAGCAGTACTTC. V usage is TRBV5-8 and J usage is TRBJ2-7, with D maybe TRBD1 (6 bases). CDR3 length: 14 residues. Germline V CDR1 and CDR2: SGHTS, YDEGEE. V shed 2 bases and J shed 1 base, with 10 bases lying between them.